This entry concerns a single T cell receptor beta chain. It has no known antigen specificity. Base qualities are not provided; no much larger clone lies one nucleotide away. Patients chosen for sequencing had shown expansion of CD8+CD57+ cells by flow cytometry. Severe acquired aplastic anemia was diagnosed in all patients according to International Study of Aplastic Anemia and Agranulocytosis and Camitta criteria. At the time blood was sampled, none of the patients had received any therapy. In this study, sorted CD4+ and CD8+ T cells from the blood of healthy subjects and of severe aplastic anemia patients had their TCR repertoires deep-sequenced. Patients were enrolled under clinicaltrials.gov protocols 00001620, 01623167, 00001397, 00071045, 00081523 and 00961064 in the USA. Ficoll-Paque density gradient centrifugation was used to isolate peripheral blood mononuclear cells. Before DNA extraction, CD4+ and CD8+ T cells were sorted with FACS or magnetic beads.

Genomic DNA served as template for TCR beta VDJ combination and CDR3 sequence profiling. An Illumina HiSeq 2000 was used for TCR repertoire sequencing. The original methods were these. Repertoires were assessed using TRBV/TRBJ rearrangement plots, CDR3 size and DJ length profiles, and Simpson's diversity index. Whichever DNA sequence was most abundant in the deep sequencing data was defined as the immunodominant clone. CDR3 amino acid sequences were checked for sharing between subjects and were compared against published repertoires and the VDJdb database. In-frame beta chains were kept once TCRdb had trimmed the public reads at Q25 with fastp and called clones with MiXCR. CDR3 protein sequences are deduplicated, and each keeps its most common genes and DNA. The V and J calls were determined by TCRdb, not by the authors. Present in this sample are 100,000 to 150,000 distinct CDR3 sequences, about 40% of which were seen just once. The top ten constitute about 2.7% of the sample.

The sample is drawn from a study of CD8+CD57+ T cells in acquired aplastic anemia (dated by TCRdb to about 2018). Broadly, across the study: A mean of about 3.2 ug of DNA, ranging from roughly 0.18 to 30 ug, was extracted from sorted CD4+ and CD8+ cells. A CD8+CD57+ expansion meant a frequency higher than the mean frequency seen in healthy subjects. The paper's findings and limits, for the study overall: CD8+ Simpson's diversity did not differ significantly between patients and healthy controls (P=0.060). Over 25 CD8+ CDR3 sequences were found in both patients and controls but appeared to be highly expressed in patients and within the immunodominant clones of the patients.

The CDR3 runs 15 amino acids, cysteine and phenylalanine included. Only the CDR3 region is kept as DNA, spanning 45 bases read in frame from base 1. In the germline V gene, CDR1 corresponds to MGHRA and CDR2 to YSYEKL. Deletion took 3 bases off V and 1 base off J, with a span of 11 bases between the germline ends. The chain was built from TRBV4-1 and TRBJ2-3; 7 matching bases give a weak D call of TRBD2. This TCR came from a human donor with aplastic anemia. What was sequenced was sorted CD4+, CD8+, or CD8+CD57+ T cells (not recorded which) from PBMCs. The nucleotides are TGCGCCAGCAGCCAGCGGGGGCCGGGCACAGATACGCAGTATTTT. It is translated as CASSQRGPGTDTQYF.